This T cell receptor (beta chain) was captured in a study of cytomegalovirus exposure and HLA in healthy donors (dated by TCRdb to 2015 to 2018). Study-wide context: According to an earlier analysis of 550 to 700 of the donors, some 180 million T cells yielded 95 million to 140 million unique TCR beta sequences and about 300 Gb of sequence data. Donor age, sex, ethnicity and CMV serostatus were collected together with the repertoire data. Using immunosequencing, the study profiled T cell repertoires from around 680 subjects and related those repertoires to cytomegalovirus serostatus. A separate validation cohort of roughly 120 different subjects was used in addition to the approximately 610-subject first cohort. Roughly 5 DR-DQ haplotypes were handled as single units for association and clustering because linkage in the cohort was strong. To predict cytomegalovirus infection status, the study brought together high-throughput TCR immunosequencing, statistical association of individual TCRs with disease status, and machine learning. A later analysis re-analyzed previously published TCR beta repertoires from approximately 670 donors and added high-resolution HLA genotyping to study TCR occurrence patterns. Class I and class II HLA loci were covered by the typing at four-digit resolution. Every repertoire in the discovery cohort had been generated on one and the same sequencing platform. A later genetic analysis took genome-wide SNP genotypes for 398 of the 666 donors and used that subset as a discovery cohort. Approximately 300 gigabases of sequencing data and approximately 80 million unique TCR sequences were included in an early release covering about 620 HLA-typed donors. Typing coverage differed by locus: A, B, C, DRB1 and DQB1 were typed in about 620-630 donors, DQA1 in approximately 520, DPA1 in 600 to 610, and DPB1 in around 490. Among the roughly 390 genotyped donors, approximately 82% belonged to the genetic ancestry cluster associated with self-reported Caucasian donors. Across 398 genotyped donors of the cohort, an average of about 220,000 unique TCR beta nucleotide sequences per donor were sequenced, and 15% to 20% of those sequences were non-productive. To decide whether each TCR beta V gene segment behaved as functional or pseudogenic, an earlier analysis of several hundred of the donors relied on high-throughput TCR beta sequencing. The aim of the study was to test whether cataloging public T cell receptors could identify signatures of past pathogen exposure. In the later analysis, no new phenotypic data were used to find candidate immune exposures; instead, reliance was placed on TCR beta sequences and their occurrence across donors.

In total, around 600 healthy bone marrow donors made up the cohort. All cohort members were sampled while nominally healthy, although unrecorded immune exposures were likely present. The donor tested CMV seropositive and was one of the 289 seropositive cohort members. Every donor gave a peripheral blood sample, and the peripheral blood mononuclear cells from that sample were used for TCR beta sequencing. The Qiagen DNeasy Blood Extraction Kit was used to extract genomic DNA from the blood cell samples. The library was built by means of the immunoSEQ multiplex PCR assay. For the multiplex PCR, a mixture combining 60 forward primers for TCR Vbeta segments and 13 reverse primers for TCR Jbeta segments was used. The CDR3 region of rearranged TCR beta genes was amplified from genomic DNA by a multiplex PCR assay. The Illumina HiSeq System was used to sequence the amplified TCR beta libraries as 87-base-pair reads. As for the authors' bioinformatics: A later analysis tallied about 77 million unique TCR beta chains across the 550 to 850 repertoires, and 10 million to 11 million of those chains were shared by two or more donors. Raw reads were error-corrected and collapsed into unique sequences with a nearest-neighbor algorithm that merged closely related sequences to remove PCR and sequencing errors. Alignment of CDR3 sequences to IMGT reference sequences was used to assign V, D and J gene segments. For a sequence to be retained, a match of at least six nucleotides was required to both a V gene segment and a J gene segment. A rearrangement counted as productive if the CDR3 had no stop codons and remained in frame with V and J, and every other rearrangement counted as non-productive. Following IMGT convention, CDR3 was defined as the stretch from the second conserved V-encoded cysteine to the conserved J-encoded phenylalanine. The earlier analysis of 500 to 650 of the donors excluded any sequence lacking an unambiguous match to a single V gene segment. In an earlier analysis of approximately 500 of the donors, a V segment was called functional when productive rearrangements were above 56.7%, and segregating when the standard deviation between donors exceeded 5%. A statistical classification framework was developed to diagnose cytomegalovirus status using the catalog of TCR beta chain sequences. V and J gene assignment, in a later analysis, came from comparing TCR nucleotide sequences with IMGT/GENE-DB human TR gene sequences. Using the TCRdist pipeline, a later analysis assigned CDR3 sequences along with most-parsimonious VDJ recombination scenarios. In a later analysis, each TCR beta chain was defined by its CDR3 amino acid sequence together with its V-gene family, and reads without a unique V-gene family were excluded. To address suspected cross-contamination and a sequencing artifact, a later analysis removed 592 highly shared, low-generation-probability nucleotide sequences. For each public chain, a later analysis derived a clonal expansion index from normalized ranks of inferred template counts within each repertoire. In a later analysis, generation probabilities were computed using a VDJ recombination model fitted to out-of-frame rearrangements, and the results were checked against IGoR. In a later analysis, TCR-TCR, TCR-HLA and TCR-CMV co-occurrence was scored with hypergeometric tests, and a repertoire-size bias correction was applied to TCR pairs. False discovery rates were estimated in a later analysis by permuting HLA or CMV assignments 20 times. In a later analysis, co-occurring TCRs were grouped using DBSCAN, with TCRdist sequence similarity added in when clustering inside HLA-allele-positive subsets. Co-occurrence clustering excluded repertoires with fewer than 30,000 or more than 120,000 public chains, plus five with anomalous nucleotide sharing. Sourced from immuneACCESS, this table was stored by TCRdb with only in-frame sequences that have V and J called. A share of the clones is absent; for the studies checked, an unresolved V gene accounts for under half, and the remainder has no known explanation. That table supplies the V and J calls and clone size; D and trimming were determined from the DNA. For this sample there are under 150,000 clones; roughly four fifths appear just once. Approximately 8.1% of the sample lies in the top ten.

Taken from the germline V gene (reference sequence), the CDR1 and CDR2 loops are LNHNV and YYDKDF. The CDR3 starts with the cysteine, ends with the phenylalanine, and has 14 residues. The only DNA kept is the CDR3, 42 bases in frame from the first base. Germline trimming: 4 bases from V, 5 bases from J; junction bases outside gene matches: 2. Worth noting for this clone: The antigen it binds to is not known. Base qualities are not recorded, but no much larger clone differs from it by a single base.

What the work shows at the level of the full study, not this receptor alone: Cytomegalovirus status was reported to be diagnosed by the classifier with high specificity and sensitivity in both the original and validation cohorts. The presence/absence analyses assumed that sequencing depth was roughly uniform across donors, and that assumption may not be true. V-gene and J-gene trimming of TCR beta chains was associated with a missense DCLRE1C variant in a later genetic analysis, and the association was replicated in an independent cohort. A few of the identified cytomegalovirus-associated TCR beta chains were confirmed in vitro to be specific for cytomegalovirus antigens. Compared with the roughly 710-donor mean, donors in an Asian-associated ancestry cluster had fewer N-insertions in productive TCRs, according to a later genetic analysis. HLA typing was unavailable for some donors at each locus, so association tests used only the typed subset. Compared with equally common non-associated chains, HLA-associated TCR beta chains in a later analysis were more clonally expanded and had lower generation probabilities. Linkage disequilibrium might explain the correlated functional status among segregating V segments, but an unknown experimental factor could not be ruled out. Assigning TCR associations to individual alleles was difficult when HLA alleles, especially DR and DQ, strongly co-occurred. Seventeen rarely observed V segments, including chromosome 9 orphons, were excluded from the earlier analysis of about 610 of the donors because counts were too low. In a later analysis, most CMV-associated TCR beta chains were found to appear HLA-restricted, with HLA associations seemingly driven largely by CMV exposure. A further reported finding was that TCR beta sequences accurately predicted the HLA-A and HLA-B alleles for most subjects in the first cohort. The sequencing pipeline was judged likely to have produced a cluster of highly shared sequence variants as a technical artifact. In a later analysis, around 17,000 TCR beta sequences were associated with specific HLA alleles at a false discovery rate of 0.05. In an earlier analysis of 587 of the donors, most TCR beta V segments appeared in productive rearrangements about 90% or about 30% of the time, broadly matching IMGT annotations. The cohort was sequenced for TCR beta chains only, and without alpha or paired-chain data the features that could be detected were limited. Some IMGT-functional V segments, including TRBV6-2 and TRBV6-3, could not be told apart with the 87-base-pair reads, so those segments were excluded. A total of 150 or so TCR beta chains were listed by the study as associated with cytomegalovirus. For the cohort, immune exposure information was limited to CMV serostatus. Several of the top co-occurrence clusters appeared to be linked to parvovirus B19, influenza, CMV and Epstein-Barr virus, according to a later analysis. While some public TCRs were present in many individuals, most TCR sequences turned up only very rarely across donors. In a later analysis, TCR association rates were found to vary across HLA loci, with the most associated TCRs seen for DRB1 alleles and the fewest for HLA-C alleles. The authors suggested that the approach could potentially be extended to other disease states and immunological phenotypes.

Rearrangement joined TRBV15 to TRBJ1-5; a stretch of 10 junction bases matches TRBD1. The sequence came from a woman in her fifties or sixties in good health and CMV-seropositive. The sequenced sample was PBMCs. The sequenced DNA: TGTGCCACCAGCACGACAGGGGGCCATCAGCCCCAGCATTTT. Translated, it reads CATSTTGGHQPQHF.